Below are 8 T cell receptor beta chains sequenced from a single sample in a study of molecular identifiers for immune sequencing clone quantification. TCRdb recomputed calls from the PCR reads with MiXCR, one row per CDR3 protein. The top ten clones hold 0.76% of a sample with 460,000 or so distinct CDR3 sequences, approximately 25% of them seen once. The material sequenced was naive CD8+ T cells from blood, with Jurkat cell RNA spiked in. Subset specified: FACS-sorted CD8+CD4-CCR7+CD45RA+ naive T cells. All receptors derive from a human donor in good health. Some libraries in this study had Jurkat cell RNA spiked in.

The J gene is TRBJ2-2, the V gene TRBV7-9; D is ambiguous. V lost 4 bases and J 0 bases, leaving 12 bases between the germline ends. CDR1 is SEHNR and CDR2 is FQNEAQ in the germline V gene (reference sequence). This CDR3 region has 16 residues. In DNA form, the CDR3 reads TGTGCCAGCAGCTCTGCGATAGACCCGAACACCGGGGAGCTGTTTTTT. This translates into CASSSAIDPNTGELFF.

This clonotype was seen repeatedly, ten times or more. This rearrangement joins TRBV7-9 to TRBJ2-7; D is uncertain. V lost 7 bases and J lost 5, with 12 bases in between. CDR3 length: 12 residues. Germline-derived CDR1 and CDR2 are SEHNR and FQNEAQ (reference sequence). CDR3 sequence: CASKSPENEQYF. In DNA, the CDR3 is TGTGCCAGCAAGAGTCCGGAGAACGAGCAGTACTTC.

Points on this clonotype: Sequence at one end of the junction differs from germline and may be a read error. The chain combines TRBV28 with TRBJ1-5, with D possibly being TRBD1 (5 bases). There are 15 residues in the CDR3. Germline CDR1 reads MDHEN; CDR2 reads SYDVKM. CDR3 protein: CASMLDGGSNQLQHF. As DNA, the CDR3 is TGTGCGAGCATGCTGGACGGGGGTAGCAATCAGCTCCAGCATTTT.

This clonotype was observed at least ten times. The V call is TRBV27, the J call TRBJ1-5; D is ambiguous. The CDR3 sequence is 14 residues long. V lost 3 bases to trimming and J lost 0 bases, with 6 bases between them. Germline assignment: CDR1 MNHEY and CDR2 SMNVEV (reference sequence). CDR3 amino acids: CASSFFNSNQPQHF. CDR3 DNA sequence: TGTGCCAGCAGTTTTTTTAATAGCAATCAGCCCCAGCATTTT.

This clonotype was detected many times. The chain carries TRBV5-6 and TRBJ2-3, with D possibly being TRBD1 (5 bases). The germline gives CDR1 SGHDT, CDR2 YYEEEE. This CDR3 comprises 15 residues. V lost 2 bases, J lost 3 bases, and 13 bases lay in between. Written as DNA, the CDR3 is TGTGCCAGCAGCTTCTCACAGGATATGACAGATACGCAGTATTTT. This encodes CASSFSQDMTDTQYF.

This clonotype was seen at least ten times. This chain links TRBV29-1 with TRBJ1-1, with D uncertain. Germline V gene lookup returns CDR1 SQVTM and CDR2 ANQGSEA. The CDR3 length is 11 residues. The CDR3 here is CSLRDGTEAFF. The CDR3 nucleotides are TGCAGTCTTAGAGATGGAACTGAAGCTTTCTTT.

This sequence joins TRBV20-1 and TRBJ2-7; tentative D call: TRBD2 (6 bases). The CDR3 covers 13 residues. Germline-derived CDR1 and CDR2 are DFQATT and SNEGSKA (reference sequence). The V and J ends lost 1 base and 3 bases respectively, with 10 bases between them. DNA for the CDR3: TGCAGTGCTAGAGGGGGGACTTTCTACGAGCAGTACTTC. Protein: CSARGGTFYEQYF.

Regarding this clonotype: A much larger clone is a single base away; this may be a read error. The chain carries TRBV12-3 or TRBV12-4 and TRBJ2-3; 7 bases match TRBD2. This CDR3 is 15 amino acids long. CDR3 nucleotides: TGTGCCAGCGGTTTCGTGGTGGGAGGGGCCGATACGCAGTATTTT. Amino acids: CASGFVVGGADTQYF.